This T cell receptor (beta chain) comes out of a study of beta chain features in type 1 diabetes listed by TCRdb under 2018. General notes on the study: Patients and healthy donors did not differ in mean age, gender distribution, total cell number or subset yield. A total of 90 million to 130 million sorted cells were examined across all samples, and a strong correlation was observed between cell number per subset and RNA yield. The study compared TCRB repertoires of sorted circulating CD4+ T cell subsets between recently diagnosed type 1 diabetes patients and matched healthy donors. Naive and central memory subsets were obtained from all 30 or so donors, but regulatory and stem cell-like memory subsets were isolated from only 8 patients and 8 healthy donors.

Each donor gave one peripheral blood draw, averaging roughly 0.11 L, which was collected into heparinised tubes. A BD FACSAria II and a panel including CD45RO, CCR7, CD25, CD127, CD95 and CD27 were used to sort naive, central memory, regulatory and stem cell-like memory CD4+ T cells. Purity was above 95% for every sorted population. PBMCs were isolated right away by Lymphoprep density gradient centrifugation and were stained directly, without culture. To minimize batch effects, samples were stained and sorted in pairs, one healthy donor with one patient per experiment. About this clone: Its antigen remains unidentified. No clone much larger than this one lies a single base away; base qualities are absent.

On the study overall, not on this receptor specifically: Shorter templates might be favored by PCR, yet because patient and control samples were amplified and corrected together, any such skew would affect both groups equally. Because the HLA sub-analyses included only small numbers of individuals, any influence of HLA type on TCRB rearrangement was left unresolved. A moderate but significant shortening of TCRB CDR3 length was observed in type 1 diabetes patients in all four CD4+ subsets. Naive, central memory and regulatory TCRB repertoires appeared more similar among patients than among healthy donors. Patients with type 1 diabetes made fewer insertions and deleted more nucleotides at VDJ recombination sites, implying thymic rearrangement abnormalities. Because cDNA rather than genomic DNA was sequenced, highly expressing activated cells could have been over-represented, although no difference in activation and CD3 levels was found between groups.

CDR1 and CDR2 (LNHDA, SQIVND) derive from the germline V gene (reference sequence). The germline V end is reduced by 4 bases and the J end by 4 bases; junction bases left unmatched: 14. Counted from cysteine to phenylalanine, this CDR3 has 17 amino acids. The only DNA kept is the CDR3, 51 bases in frame from the first base. The High Capacity cDNA Reverse Transcription Kit was used to reverse transcribe all of the isolated RNA, meaning that expressed TCRB transcripts were what got sequenced. Naive, central memory and regulatory T cell samples underwent deep immunoSEQ sequencing, averaging about 3.57 million total reads per sample. Sorted cells were lysed in RLT buffer and RNA was extracted with DNase-treated RNeasy Micro or Mini kits, depending on cell number. Each cell subset was processed on its own to prevent cross-contamination, while patient and healthy donor samples were processed together. The immunoSEQ multiplex PCR was used to amplify TCRB sequences from cDNA, yielding 87-bp fragments that span the CDR3 region. Amplicons were sequenced on the Illumina HiSeq platform. The original pipeline was this. PCR bias was corrected computationally using synthetic template baselines, and reads within Hamming distance 2 were collapsed, with unmergeable singletons discarded. Reads were aligned against IMGT to assign V, D and J genes, CDR3 length and insertions or deletions at six rearrangement sites. Within each subset, clonotype counts were normalized to sorted cell number, and only after that were true diversity and Gini coefficients computed with the tcR R package. The overlap coefficient, calculated on TCRB nucleotide sequences, was used to measure repertoire sharing. In TCRdb, the immuneACCESS table is reduced to in-frame sequences with V and J assigned. These tables do not hold every clone; where another copy was compared, an unresolved V gene accounts for under half, and the others remain unexplained. The V and J calls and clone size were taken over from that table, and D and trimming were inferred from the DNA. The sample data list 300,000 or so clones, and 7.5% to 9% of these were observed just once. The ten largest account for approximately 0.47% of the sample.

The sample taken for sequencing was central memory CD4+ T cells from blood. The chain couples TRBV19 to TRBJ2-7; the junction holds 9 bases that match TRBD1. This receptor was taken from a woman aged 18 to 35 in good health. CDR3 region: CASSSGTGSNQFYEQYF. The DNA reads TGTGCCAGTAGTAGCGGGACAGGGAGCAACCAATTTTACGAGCAGTACTTC. Supplemented by the reference TRBV19 and TRBJ2-7 proteins around the CDR3, the complete variable domain is DGGITQSPKYLFRKEGQNVTLSCEQNLNHDAMYWYRQDPGQGLRLIYYSQIVNDFQKGDIAEGYSVSREKKESFPLTVTSAQKNPTAFYLCASSSGTGSNQFYEQYFGPGTRLTVT.